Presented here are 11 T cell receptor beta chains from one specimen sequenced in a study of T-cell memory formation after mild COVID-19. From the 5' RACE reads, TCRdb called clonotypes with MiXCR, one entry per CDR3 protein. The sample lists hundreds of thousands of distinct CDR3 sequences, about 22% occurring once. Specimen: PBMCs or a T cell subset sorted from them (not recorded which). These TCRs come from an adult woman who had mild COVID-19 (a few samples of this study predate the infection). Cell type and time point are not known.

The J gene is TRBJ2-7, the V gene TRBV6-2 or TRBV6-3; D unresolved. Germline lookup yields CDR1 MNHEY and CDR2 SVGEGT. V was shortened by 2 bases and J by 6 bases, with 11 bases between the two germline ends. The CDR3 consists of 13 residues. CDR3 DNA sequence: TGTGCCAGCAGTTACCTGGCCGCGGCCGAGCAGTACTTC. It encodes CASSYLAAAEQYF.

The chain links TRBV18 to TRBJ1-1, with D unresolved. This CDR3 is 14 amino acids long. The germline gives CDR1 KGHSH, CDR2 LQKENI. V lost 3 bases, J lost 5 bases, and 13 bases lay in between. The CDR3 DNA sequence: TGTGCCAGCTCACCTGGTGGAGGAGGGACTGAAGCTTTCTTT. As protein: CASSPGGGGTEAFF.

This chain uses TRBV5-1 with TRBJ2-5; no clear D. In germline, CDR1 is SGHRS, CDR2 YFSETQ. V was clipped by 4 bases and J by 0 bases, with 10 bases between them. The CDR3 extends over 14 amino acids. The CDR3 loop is CASSEPRYQETQYF. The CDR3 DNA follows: TGCGCCAGCAGCGAACCCCGGTACCAAGAGACCCAGTACTTC.

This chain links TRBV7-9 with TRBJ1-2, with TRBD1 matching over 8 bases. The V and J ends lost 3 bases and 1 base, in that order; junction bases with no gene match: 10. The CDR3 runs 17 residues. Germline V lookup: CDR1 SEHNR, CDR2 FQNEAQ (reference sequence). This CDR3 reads CASSFTTGTGNNYGYTF. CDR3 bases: TGTGCCAGCAGCTTTACGACCGGGACAGGAAATAACTATGGCTACACCTTC.

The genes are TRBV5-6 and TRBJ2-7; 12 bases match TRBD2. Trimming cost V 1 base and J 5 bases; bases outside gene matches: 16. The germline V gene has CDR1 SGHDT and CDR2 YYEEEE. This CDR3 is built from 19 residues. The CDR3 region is CASSLPRLAGGPVKDEQYF. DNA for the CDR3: TGTGCCAGCAGCTTGCCCCGGCTAGCGGGAGGGCCGGTCAAAGACGAGCAGTACTTC.

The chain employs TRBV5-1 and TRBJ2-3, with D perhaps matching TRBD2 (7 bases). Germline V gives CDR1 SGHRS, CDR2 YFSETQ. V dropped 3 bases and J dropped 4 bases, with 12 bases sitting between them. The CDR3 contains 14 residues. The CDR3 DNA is TGCGCCAGCAGCTCCCAAGGGGGGGCAGATACGCAGTATTTT. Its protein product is CASSSQGGADTQYF.

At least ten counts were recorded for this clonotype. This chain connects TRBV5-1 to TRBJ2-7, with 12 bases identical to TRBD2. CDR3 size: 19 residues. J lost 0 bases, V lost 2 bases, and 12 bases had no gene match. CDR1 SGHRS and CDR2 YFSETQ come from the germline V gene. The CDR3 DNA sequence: TGCGCCAGCAGCTTATCACGACTAGCGGGAGCCGTAAGCTCCTACGAGCAGTACTTC. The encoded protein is CASSLSRLAGAVSSYEQYF.

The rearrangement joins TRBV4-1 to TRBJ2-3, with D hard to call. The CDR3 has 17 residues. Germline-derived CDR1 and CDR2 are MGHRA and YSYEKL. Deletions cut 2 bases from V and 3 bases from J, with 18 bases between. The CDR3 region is CASSQKVASERTDTQYF. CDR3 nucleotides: TGCGCCAGCAGCCAAAAGGTTGCGTCCGAGAGGACAGATACGCAGTATTTT.

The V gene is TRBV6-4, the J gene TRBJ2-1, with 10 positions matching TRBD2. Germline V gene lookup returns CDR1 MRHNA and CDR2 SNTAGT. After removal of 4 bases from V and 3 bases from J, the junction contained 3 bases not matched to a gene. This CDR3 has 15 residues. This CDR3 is CASSVLAGLYNEQFF. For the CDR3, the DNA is TGTGCCAGCAGTGTACTAGCGGGACTCTACAATGAGCAGTTCTTC.

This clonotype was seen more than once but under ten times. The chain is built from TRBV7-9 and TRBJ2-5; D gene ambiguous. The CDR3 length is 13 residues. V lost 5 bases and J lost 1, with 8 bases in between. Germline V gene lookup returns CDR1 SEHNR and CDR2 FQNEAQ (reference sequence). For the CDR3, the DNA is TGTGCCAGCAGCGCTCCCGGCCAAGAGACCCAGTACTTC. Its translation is CASSAPGQETQYF. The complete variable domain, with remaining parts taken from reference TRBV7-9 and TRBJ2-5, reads DTGVSQNPRHKITKRGQNVTFRCDPISEHNRLYWYRQTLGQGPEFLTYFQNEAQLEKSRLLSDRFSAERPKGSFSTLEIQRTEQGDSAMYLCASSAPGQETQYFGPGTRLLVL.

CDR3 amino acids: CATSSGVGEQYF. CDR3 nucleotide sequence: TGTGCCACGTCTAGCGGGGTTGGCGAGCAGTACTTC. J is TRBJ2-7 and V is TRBV12-3 or TRBV12-4; 9 nucleotides match TRBD2. The ends lost 10 bases at V and 6 bases at J; junction bases unmatched: 7. CDR3 size: 12 residues.